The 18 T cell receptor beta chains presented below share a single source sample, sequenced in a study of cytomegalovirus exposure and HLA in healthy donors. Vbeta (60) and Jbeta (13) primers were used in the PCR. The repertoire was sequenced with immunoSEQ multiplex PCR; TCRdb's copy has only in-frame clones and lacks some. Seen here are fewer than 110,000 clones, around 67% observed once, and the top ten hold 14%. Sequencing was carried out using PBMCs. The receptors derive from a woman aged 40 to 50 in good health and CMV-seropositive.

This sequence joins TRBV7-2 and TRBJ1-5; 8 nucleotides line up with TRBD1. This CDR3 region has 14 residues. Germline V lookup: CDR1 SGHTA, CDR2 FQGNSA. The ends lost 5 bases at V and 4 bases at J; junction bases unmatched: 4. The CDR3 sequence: CASSPDRGNQPQHF. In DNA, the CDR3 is TGTGCCAGCAGCCCTGACAGGGGAAATCAGCCCCAGCATTTT.

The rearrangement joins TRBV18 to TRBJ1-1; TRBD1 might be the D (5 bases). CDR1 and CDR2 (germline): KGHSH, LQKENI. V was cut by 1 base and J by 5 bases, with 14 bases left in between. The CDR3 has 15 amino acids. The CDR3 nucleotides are TGTGCCAGCTCACCACAGGGACGGGCGGGAACTGAAGCTTTCTTT. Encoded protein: CASSPQGRAGTEAFF.

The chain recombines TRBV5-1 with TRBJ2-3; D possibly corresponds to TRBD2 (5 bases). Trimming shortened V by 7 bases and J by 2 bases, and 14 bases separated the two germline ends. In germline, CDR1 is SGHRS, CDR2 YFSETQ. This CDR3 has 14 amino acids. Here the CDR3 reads CASSEGRATDTQYF. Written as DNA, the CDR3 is TGCGCCAGCTCCGAGGGTAGGGCCACAGATACGCAGTATTTT.

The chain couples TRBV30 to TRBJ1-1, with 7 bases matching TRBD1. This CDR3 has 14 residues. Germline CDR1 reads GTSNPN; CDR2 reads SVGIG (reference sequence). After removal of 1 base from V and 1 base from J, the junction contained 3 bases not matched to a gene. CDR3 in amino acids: CAWSAGDRNTEAFF. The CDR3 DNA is TGTGCCTGGAGTGCAGGGGACAGGAACACTGAAGCTTTCTTT. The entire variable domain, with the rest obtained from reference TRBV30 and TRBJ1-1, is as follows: SQTIHQWPATLVQPVGSPLSLECTVEGTSNPNLYWYRQAAGRGLQLLFYSVGIGQISSEVPQNLSASRPQDRQFILSSKKLLLSDSGFYLCAWSAGDRNTEAFFGQGTRLTVV.

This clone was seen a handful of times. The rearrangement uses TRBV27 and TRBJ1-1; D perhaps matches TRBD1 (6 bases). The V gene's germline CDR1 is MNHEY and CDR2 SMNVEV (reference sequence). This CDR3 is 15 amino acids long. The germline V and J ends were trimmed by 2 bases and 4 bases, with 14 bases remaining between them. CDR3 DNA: TGTGCCAGCAGTTTAAGTGTGGGGGCGCCCACTGAAGCTTTCTTT. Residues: CASSLSVGAPTEAFF.

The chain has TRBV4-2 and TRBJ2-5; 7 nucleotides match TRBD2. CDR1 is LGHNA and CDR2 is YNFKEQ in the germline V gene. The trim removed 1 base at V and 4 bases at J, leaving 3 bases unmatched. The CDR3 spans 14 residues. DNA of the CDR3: TGTGCCAGCAGCCAAGGGGGGGGTAGAGAGACCCAGTACTTC. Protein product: CASSQGGGRETQYF.

CDR3 in amino acids: CASSHLTGGSGSPLHF. The DNA of the CDR3 is TGCGCCAGCAGCCACCTTACAGGGGGCTCGGGTTCACCCCTCCACTTT. The chain links TRBV4-3 to TRBJ1-6, with 9 positions matching TRBD1. The V gene's germline CDR1 is LGHNA and CDR2 YSLEER. The J segment lost 9 bases and the V segment lost 3 bases, leaving 9 bases of the junction unmatched. The CDR3 totals 16 residues.

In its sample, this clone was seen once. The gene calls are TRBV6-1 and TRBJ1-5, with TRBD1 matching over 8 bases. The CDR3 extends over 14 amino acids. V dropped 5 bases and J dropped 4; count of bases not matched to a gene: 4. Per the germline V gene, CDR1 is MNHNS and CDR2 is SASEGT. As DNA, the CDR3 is TGTGCCAGCAGTCCAGGGGGCAGGAATCAGCCCCAGCATTTT. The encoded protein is CASSPGGRNQPQHF.

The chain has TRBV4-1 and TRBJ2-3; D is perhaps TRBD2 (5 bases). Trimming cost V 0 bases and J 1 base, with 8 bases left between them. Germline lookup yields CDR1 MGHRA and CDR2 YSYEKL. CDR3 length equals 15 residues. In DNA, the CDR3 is TGCGCCAGCAGCCAAGATTGGGGAGGCACAGATACGCAGTATTTT. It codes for CASSQDWGGTDTQYF.

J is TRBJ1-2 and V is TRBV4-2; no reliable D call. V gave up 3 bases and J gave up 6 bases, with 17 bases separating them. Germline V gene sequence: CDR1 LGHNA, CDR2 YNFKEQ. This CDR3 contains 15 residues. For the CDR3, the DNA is TGTGCCAGCAGCCACCCATCGGCGGGAGAAGATGGCTACACCTTC. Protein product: CASSHPSAGEDGYTF.

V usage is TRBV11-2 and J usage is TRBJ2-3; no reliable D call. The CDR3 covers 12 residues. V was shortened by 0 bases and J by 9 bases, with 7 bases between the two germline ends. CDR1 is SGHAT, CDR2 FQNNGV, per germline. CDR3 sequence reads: CASSLDRVTQYF. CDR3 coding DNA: TGTGCCAGCAGCTTAGACCGAGTCACGCAGTATTTT.

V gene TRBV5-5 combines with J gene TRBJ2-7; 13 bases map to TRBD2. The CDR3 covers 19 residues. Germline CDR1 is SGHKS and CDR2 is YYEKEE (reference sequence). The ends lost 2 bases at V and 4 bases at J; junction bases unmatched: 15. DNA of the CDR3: TGTGCCAGCAGCTTTTTACCGGGACTAGCGGGGCTGGGGACTTACGAGCAGTACTTC. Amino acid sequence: CASSFLPGLAGLGTYEQYF.

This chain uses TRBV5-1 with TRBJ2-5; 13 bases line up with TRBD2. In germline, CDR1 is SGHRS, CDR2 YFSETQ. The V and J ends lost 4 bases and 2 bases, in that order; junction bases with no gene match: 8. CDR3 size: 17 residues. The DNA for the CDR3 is TGCGCCAGCAGCCTCCGACTAGCGGGGGGAGGACAAGAGACCCAGTACTTC. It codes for CASSLRLAGGGQETQYF.

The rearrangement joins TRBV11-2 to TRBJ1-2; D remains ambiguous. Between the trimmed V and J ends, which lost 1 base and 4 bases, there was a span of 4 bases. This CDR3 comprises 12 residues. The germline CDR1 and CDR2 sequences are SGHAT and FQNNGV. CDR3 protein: CASSLGAYGYTF. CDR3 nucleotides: TGTGCCAGCAGCTTAGGCGCCTATGGCTACACCTTC. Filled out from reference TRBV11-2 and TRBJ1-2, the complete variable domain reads EAGVAQSPRYKIIEKRQSVAFWCNPISGHATLYWYQQILGQGPKLLIQFQNNGVVDDSQLPKDRFSAERLKGVDSTLKIQPAKLEDSAVYLCASSLGAYGYTFGSGTRLTVV.

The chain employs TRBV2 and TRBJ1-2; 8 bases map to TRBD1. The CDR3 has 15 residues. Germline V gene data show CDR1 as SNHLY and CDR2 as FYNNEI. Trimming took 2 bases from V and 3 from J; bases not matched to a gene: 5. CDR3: CASSESDRAHYGYTF. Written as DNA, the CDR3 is TGTGCCAGCAGTGAATCGGACAGGGCCCACTATGGCTACACCTTC.

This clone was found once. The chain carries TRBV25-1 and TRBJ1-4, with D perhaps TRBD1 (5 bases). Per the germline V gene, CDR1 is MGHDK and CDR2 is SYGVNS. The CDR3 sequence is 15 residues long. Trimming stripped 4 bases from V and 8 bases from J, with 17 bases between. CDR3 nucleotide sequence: TGTGCCAGCAGTGTCCTAGACAGCTCTTCAGAAAAACTGTTTTTT. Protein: CASSVLDSSSEKLFF. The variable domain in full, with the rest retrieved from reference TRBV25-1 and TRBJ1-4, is EADIYQTPRYLVIGTGKKITLECSQTMGHDKMYWYQQDPGMELHLIHYSYGVNSTEKGDLSSESTVSRIRTEHFPLTLESARPSHTSQYLCASSVLDSSSEKLFFGSGTQLSVL.

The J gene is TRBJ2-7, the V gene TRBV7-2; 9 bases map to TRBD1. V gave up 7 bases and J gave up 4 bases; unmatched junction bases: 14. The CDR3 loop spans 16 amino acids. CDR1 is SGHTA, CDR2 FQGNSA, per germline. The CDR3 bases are TGTGCCAGCACCATTTCAGGGACAGGGATCGGGTACGAGCAGTACTTC. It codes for CASTISGTGIGYEQYF.

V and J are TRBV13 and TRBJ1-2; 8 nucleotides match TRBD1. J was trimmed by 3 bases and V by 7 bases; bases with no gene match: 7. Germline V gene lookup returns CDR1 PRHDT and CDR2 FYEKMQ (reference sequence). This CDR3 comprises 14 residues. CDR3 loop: CASTTQGDYYGYTF. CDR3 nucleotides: TGTGCCAGCACCACACAGGGGGATTACTATGGCTACACCTTC.